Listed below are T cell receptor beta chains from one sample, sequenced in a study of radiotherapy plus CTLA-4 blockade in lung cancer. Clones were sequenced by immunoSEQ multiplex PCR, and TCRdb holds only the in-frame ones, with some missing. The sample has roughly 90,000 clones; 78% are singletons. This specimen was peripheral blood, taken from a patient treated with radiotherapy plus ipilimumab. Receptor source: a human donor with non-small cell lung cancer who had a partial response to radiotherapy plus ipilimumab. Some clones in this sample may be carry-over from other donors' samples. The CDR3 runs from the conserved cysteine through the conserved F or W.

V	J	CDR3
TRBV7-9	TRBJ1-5	CASSPPRGTGSNQPQHF
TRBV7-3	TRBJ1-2	CASSREGQGGYTF
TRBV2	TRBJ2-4	CASRSESGGGAKNIQYF
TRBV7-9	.	CASSSMTGWYEQYF
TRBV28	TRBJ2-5	CASSLGLAGGGQETQYF
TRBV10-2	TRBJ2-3	CASSSSGRSDTQYF
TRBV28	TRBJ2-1	CASSFPGGYAGNEQFF
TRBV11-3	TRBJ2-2	CASSRGGELFF
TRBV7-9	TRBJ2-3	CASSAVGGSTDTQYF
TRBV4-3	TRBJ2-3	CASSNRVYSTDTQYF
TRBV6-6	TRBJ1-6	CASSWDRPNSISPLHF
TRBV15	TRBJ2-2	CATSALERENTGELFF
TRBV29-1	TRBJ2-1	CSVGGLAGVAYEQFF
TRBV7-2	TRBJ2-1	CASSLSGSFYNEQFF